This T cell receptor beta chain was profiled in a study of T cells in Graves' hyperthyroidism and ophthalmopathy. Study in general: At the time of initial diagnosis and before any treatment, peripheral blood was collected. Study outcomes and limitations: Ophthalmopathy was separated from stable hyperthyroidism by a 13 V-J model.

Diagnoses were established using clinical symptoms, serum thyroxine and TRAb, thyroid ultrasound and orbital computed tomography. Template material for amplifying TCR beta CDR3 regions consisted of RNA transcripts. Researchers ran a first-round RT-PCR on the TCR CDR3 using the HTBI primer set. Via MiXCR, TCRdb re-called the multiplex PCR reads, giving one row per CDR3 protein. This table holds roughly 250,000 distinct CDR3 sequences, more than 14% found once. This clonotype appeared many times. What it binds is unknown. V lost 6 bases and J lost 3, with 15 bases in between. There are 15 residues in the CDR3. Germline V gene lookup returns CDR1 SNHLY and CDR2 FYNNEI.

This clonotype was sampled from a woman aged 40 to 50 with Graves' hyperthyroidism that later progressed to Graves' ophthalmopathy. Sequenced sample: blood. This rearrangement joins TRBV2 to TRBJ1-5; D call uncertain. The chain's CDR3 is CASSPRGGLNQPQHF. CDR3 nucleotide sequence: TGTGCCAGCAGCCCACGGGGAGGGCTCAATCAGCCCCAGCATTTT.